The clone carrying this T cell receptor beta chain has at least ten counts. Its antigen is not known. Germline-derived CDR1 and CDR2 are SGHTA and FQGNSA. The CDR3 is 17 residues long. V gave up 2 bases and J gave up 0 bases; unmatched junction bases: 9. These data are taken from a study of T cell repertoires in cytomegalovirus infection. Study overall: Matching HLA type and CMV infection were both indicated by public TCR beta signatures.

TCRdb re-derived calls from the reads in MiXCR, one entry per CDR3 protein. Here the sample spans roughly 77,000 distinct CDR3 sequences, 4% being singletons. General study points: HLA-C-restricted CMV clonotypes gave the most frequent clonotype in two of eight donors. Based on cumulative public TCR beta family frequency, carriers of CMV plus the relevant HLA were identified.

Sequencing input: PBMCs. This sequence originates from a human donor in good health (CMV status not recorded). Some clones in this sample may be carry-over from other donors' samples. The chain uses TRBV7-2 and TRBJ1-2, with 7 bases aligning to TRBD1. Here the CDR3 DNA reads TGTGCCAGCAGCTTATTTCCGACAGGGCCCGCTAACTATGGCTACACCTTC. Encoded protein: CASSLFPTGPANYGYTF.